One sample yielded the 10 T cell receptor beta chains listed below, sequenced in a study of blood T cell repertoires in COVID-19. Clones were sequenced by immunoSEQ multiplex PCR, and TCRdb holds only the in-frame ones, with some missing. This sample has more than 200,000 clones, with about nine tenths found just once. What was sequenced was PBMCs or T cells enriched from blood (not recorded which). The receptors here all came from a woman in her twenties or thirties with acute COVID-19.

V usage is TRBV5-1 and J usage is TRBJ2-2, with D perhaps matching TRBD2 (5 bases). There are 15 residues in the CDR3. The V end was cut by 1 base, the J end by 8 bases, with 15 bases between. The germline gives CDR1 SGHRS, CDR2 YFSETQ. CDR3 loop: CASSLTAGSNGELFF. The CDR3 nucleotides read TGCGCCAGCAGCTTGACGGCGGGCTCTAATGGGGAGCTGTTTTTT.

Comment on this clone: This same CDR3 is encoded by further DNA sequences in the sample. The CDR3 region is CASSEWGQGNTGELFF. In nucleotides, the CDR3 is TGTGCCAGCAGTGAATGGGGTCAGGGGAACACCGGGGAGCTGTTTTTT. This chain links TRBV25-1 with TRBJ2-2, with D possibly TRBD1 on 5 matching bases. Germline CDR1 reads MGHDK; CDR2 reads SYGVNS. Deletions cut 1 base from V and 1 base from J, with 10 bases between. The CDR3 totals 16 residues.

V usage is TRBV11-3 and J usage is TRBJ2-3; 13 bases map to TRBD2. CDR1 and CDR2 (germline): SGHNT, YENEEA. The CDR3 covers 17 residues. The ends lost 5 bases at V and 2 bases at J; junction bases unmatched: 7. Here the CDR3 reads CASSRGTSGAVTDTQYF. The CDR3 DNA is TGTGCCAGCAGCCGTGGGACTAGCGGGGCGGTCACAGATACGCAGTATTTT.

This clone was picked up a small number of times. The gene calls are TRBV6-5 and TRBJ1-2; no definite D call. CDR1 is MNHEY and CDR2 is SVGAGI in the germline V gene. CDR3 length: 13 residues. V lost 2 bases to trimming and J lost 4 bases, with 8 bases between them. CDR3 sequence reads: CASSYGGSYGYTF. The DNA of the CDR3 is TGTGCCAGCAGTTACGGCGGGAGCTATGGCTACACCTTC.

This clone was picked up one time. The chain joins TRBV6-5 to TRBJ1-6; D is uncertain. The CDR3 is 14 amino acids. CDR1 is MNHEY, CDR2 SVGAGI, per germline. Trimming cost V 7 bases and J 6 bases, with 13 bases left between them. Here the CDR3 reads CASTQATANSPLHF. The CDR3 DNA reads TGTGCCAGCACCCAAGCGACGGCTAATTCACCCCTCCACTTT.

The V gene is TRBV10-2, the J gene TRBJ2-3; 7 nucleotides match TRBD2. The CDR3 is 15 residues long. The germline V gene encodes CDR1 WSHSY and CDR2 SAAADI. V gave up 4 bases and J gave up 1 base; unmatched junction bases: 5. The CDR3 coding sequence is TGCGCCAGCAGTGTCAGCGGGACTCGCACAGATACGCAGTATTTT. Translation: CASSVSGTRTDTQYF.

The chain carries TRBV11-1 and TRBJ1-1; tentatively, D is TRBD1 (6 bases). Deletions cut 4 bases from V and 6 bases from J, with 12 bases between. CDR1 SGHAT and CDR2 FQDESV come from the germline V gene (reference sequence). CDR3 length equals 13 residues. CDR3 protein: CASSYREGAEAFF. CDR3 coding DNA: TGTGCCAGCAGCTACAGGGAGGGGGCTGAAGCTTTCTTT.

The rearrangement uses TRBV7-9 and TRBJ1-3, with D possibly TRBD1 on 5 matching bases. The ends were cut back, 7 bases at V and 0 bases at J, with 16 bases in the middle. This CDR3 spans 16 amino acids. The V gene's germline CDR1 is SEHNR and CDR2 FQNEAQ (reference sequence). The CDR3 is CASTPDTSSSGNTIYF. Here the CDR3 DNA reads TGTGCCAGCACCCCGGACACCTCATCCTCTGGAAACACCATATATTTT. The whole variable domain, remainder taken from reference TRBV7-9 and TRBJ1-3, is DTGVSQNPRHKITKRGQNVTFRCDPISEHNRLYWYRQTLGQGPEFLTYFQNEAQLEKSRLLSDRFSAERPKGSFSTLEIQRTEQGDSAMYLCASTPDTSSSGNTIYFGEGSWLTVV.

This clone appeared a few times. The chain uses TRBV6-1 and TRBJ2-1, with 11 bases identical to TRBD1. Trimming at V came to 4 bases and at J to 5 bases, leaving 16 bases not matched to a gene. The germline V gene has CDR1 MNHNS and CDR2 SASEGT. CDR3 length: 19 residues. The DNA of the CDR3 is TGTGCCAGCAGTGCGGGGACAGGGGGGTTGTGGATCGAAAACAATGAGCAGTTCTTC. Translating gives CASSAGTGGLWIENNEQFF.

The chain couples TRBV9 to TRBJ2-6; D perhaps matches TRBD2 (6 bases). The germline gives CDR1 SGDLS, CDR2 YYNGEE. V was trimmed by 1 base and J by 2 bases, leaving 10 bases between them. This CDR3 has 16 amino acids. CDR3 sequence: CASSVTWRAGANVLTF. CDR3 DNA: TGTGCCAGCAGCGTAACCTGGAGGGCTGGGGCCAACGTCCTGACTTTC.